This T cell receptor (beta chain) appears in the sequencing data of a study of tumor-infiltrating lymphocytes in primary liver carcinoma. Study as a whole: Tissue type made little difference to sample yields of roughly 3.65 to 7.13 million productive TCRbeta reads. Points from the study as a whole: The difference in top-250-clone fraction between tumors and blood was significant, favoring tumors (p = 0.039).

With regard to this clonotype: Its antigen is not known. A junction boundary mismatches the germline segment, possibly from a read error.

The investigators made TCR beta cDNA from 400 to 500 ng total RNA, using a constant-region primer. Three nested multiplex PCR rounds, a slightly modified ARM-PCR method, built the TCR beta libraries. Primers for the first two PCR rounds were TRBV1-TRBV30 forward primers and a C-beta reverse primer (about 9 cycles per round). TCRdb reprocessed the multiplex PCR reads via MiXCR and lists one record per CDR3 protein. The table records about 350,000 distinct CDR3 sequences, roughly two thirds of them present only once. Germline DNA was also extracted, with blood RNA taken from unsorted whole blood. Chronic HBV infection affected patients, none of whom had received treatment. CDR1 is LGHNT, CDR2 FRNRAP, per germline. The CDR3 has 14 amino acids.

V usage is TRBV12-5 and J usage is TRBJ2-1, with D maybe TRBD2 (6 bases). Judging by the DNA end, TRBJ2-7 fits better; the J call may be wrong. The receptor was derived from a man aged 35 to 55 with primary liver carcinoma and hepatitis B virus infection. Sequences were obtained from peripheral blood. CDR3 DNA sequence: TGTGCTGGTGGTTTGACTAGGGGCTACAATGAGCAGTACTTC. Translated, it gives CAGGLTRGYNEQYF.